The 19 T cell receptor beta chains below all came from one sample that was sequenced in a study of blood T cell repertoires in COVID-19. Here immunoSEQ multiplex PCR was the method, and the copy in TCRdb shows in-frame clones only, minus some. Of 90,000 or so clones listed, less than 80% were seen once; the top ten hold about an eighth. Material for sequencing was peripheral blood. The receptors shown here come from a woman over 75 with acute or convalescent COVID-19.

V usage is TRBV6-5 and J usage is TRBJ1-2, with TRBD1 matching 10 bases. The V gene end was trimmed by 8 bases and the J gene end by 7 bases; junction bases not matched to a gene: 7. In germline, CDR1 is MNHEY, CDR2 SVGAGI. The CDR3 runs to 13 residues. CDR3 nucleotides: TGTGCCAGCTCAGACAGGGGGCTGATTGGCTACACCTTC. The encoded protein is CASSDRGLIGYTF.

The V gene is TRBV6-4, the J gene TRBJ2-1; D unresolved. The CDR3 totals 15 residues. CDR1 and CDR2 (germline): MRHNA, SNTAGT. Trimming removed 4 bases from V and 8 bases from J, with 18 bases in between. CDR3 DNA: TGTGCCAGCAGTGCCCTTTCTCCCAAACTTCATGAGCAGTTCTTC. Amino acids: CASSALSPKLHEQFF.

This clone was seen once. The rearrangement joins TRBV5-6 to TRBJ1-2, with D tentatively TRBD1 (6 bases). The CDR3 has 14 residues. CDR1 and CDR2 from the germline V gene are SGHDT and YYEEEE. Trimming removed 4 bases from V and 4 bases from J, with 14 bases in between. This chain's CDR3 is CASSASARGYGYTF. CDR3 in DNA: TGTGCCAGCAGCGCCTCGGCCAGGGGCTATGGCTACACCTTC. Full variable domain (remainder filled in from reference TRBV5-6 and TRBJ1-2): DAGVTQSPTHLIKTRGQQVTLRCSPKSGHDTVSWYQQALGQGPQFIFQYYEEEERQRGNFPDRFSGHQFPNYSSELNVNALLLGDSALYLCASSASARGYGYTFGSGTRLTVV.

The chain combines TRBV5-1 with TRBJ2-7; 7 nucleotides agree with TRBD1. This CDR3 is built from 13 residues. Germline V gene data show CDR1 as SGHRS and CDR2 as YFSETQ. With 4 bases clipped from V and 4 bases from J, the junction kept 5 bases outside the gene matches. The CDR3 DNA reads TGCGCCAGCAGCGTGAACAGGGGATACGAGCAGTACTTC. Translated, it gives CASSVNRGYEQYF.

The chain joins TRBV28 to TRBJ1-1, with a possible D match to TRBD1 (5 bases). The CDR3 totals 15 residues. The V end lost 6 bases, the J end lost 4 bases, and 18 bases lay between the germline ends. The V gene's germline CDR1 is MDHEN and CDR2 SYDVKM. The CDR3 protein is CASSPGGVGATEAFF. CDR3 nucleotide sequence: TGTGCCAGCAGCCCCGGCGGGGTCGGGGCCACTGAAGCTTTCTTT.

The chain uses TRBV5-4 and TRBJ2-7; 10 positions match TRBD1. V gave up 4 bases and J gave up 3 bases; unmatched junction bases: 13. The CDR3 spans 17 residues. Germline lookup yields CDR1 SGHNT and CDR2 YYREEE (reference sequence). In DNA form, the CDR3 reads TGTGCCAGCAGCAGCCGGGACAGGGGTTCTACCGTCTACGAGCAGTACTTC. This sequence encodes CASSSRDRGSTVYEQYF.

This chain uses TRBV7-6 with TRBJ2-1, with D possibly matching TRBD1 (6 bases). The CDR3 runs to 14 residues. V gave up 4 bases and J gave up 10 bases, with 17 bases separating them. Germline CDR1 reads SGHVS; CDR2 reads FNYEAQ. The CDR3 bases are TGTGCCAGCAGCTGGGGGATGGGGGCTCGGGAGCAGTTCTTC. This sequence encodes CASSWGMGAREQFF.

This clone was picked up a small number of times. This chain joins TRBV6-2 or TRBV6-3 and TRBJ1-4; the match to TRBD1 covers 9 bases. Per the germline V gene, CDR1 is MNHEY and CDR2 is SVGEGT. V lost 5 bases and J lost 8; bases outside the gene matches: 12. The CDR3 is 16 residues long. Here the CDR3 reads CASSPSPGQGGEKLFF. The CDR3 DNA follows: TGTGCCAGCAGTCCCTCCCCGGGACAGGGTGGCGAAAAACTGTTTTTT.

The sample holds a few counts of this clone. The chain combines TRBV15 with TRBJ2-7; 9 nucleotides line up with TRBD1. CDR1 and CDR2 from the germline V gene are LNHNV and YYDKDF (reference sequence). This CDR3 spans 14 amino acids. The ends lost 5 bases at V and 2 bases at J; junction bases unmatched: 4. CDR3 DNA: TGTGCCACCAGCCAACGGACAGGGGCCTACGAGCAGTACTTC. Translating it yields CATSQRTGAYEQYF.

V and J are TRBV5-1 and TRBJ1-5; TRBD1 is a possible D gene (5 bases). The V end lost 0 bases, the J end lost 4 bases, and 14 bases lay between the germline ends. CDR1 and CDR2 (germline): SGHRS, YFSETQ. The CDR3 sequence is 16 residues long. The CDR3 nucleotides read TGCGCCAGCAGCTTGGACCCCGCCGGGGGAAATCAGCCCCAGCATTTT. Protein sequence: CASSLDPAGGNQPQHF.

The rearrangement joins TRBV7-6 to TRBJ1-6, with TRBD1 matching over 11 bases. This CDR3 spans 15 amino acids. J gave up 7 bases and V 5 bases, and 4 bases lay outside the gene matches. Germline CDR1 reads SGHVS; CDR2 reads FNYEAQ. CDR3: CASSKGTGGNSPLHF. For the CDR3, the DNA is TGTGCCAGCAGCAAGGGGACAGGGGGGAATTCACCCCTCCACTTT.

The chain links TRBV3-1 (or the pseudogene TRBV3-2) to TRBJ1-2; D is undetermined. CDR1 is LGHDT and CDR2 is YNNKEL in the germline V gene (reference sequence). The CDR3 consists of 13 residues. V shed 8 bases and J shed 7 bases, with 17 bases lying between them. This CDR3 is CASSRAATTGYTF. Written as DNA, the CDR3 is TGTGCCAGCTCTCGGGCAGCGACTACTGGCTACACCTTC.

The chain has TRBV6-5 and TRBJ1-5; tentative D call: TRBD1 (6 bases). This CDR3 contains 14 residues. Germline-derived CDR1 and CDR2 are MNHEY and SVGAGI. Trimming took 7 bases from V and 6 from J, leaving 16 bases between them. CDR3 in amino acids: CASTPRGLSQPQHF. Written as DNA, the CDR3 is TGTGCCAGCACCCCCAGGGGCTTAAGTCAGCCCCAGCATTTT.

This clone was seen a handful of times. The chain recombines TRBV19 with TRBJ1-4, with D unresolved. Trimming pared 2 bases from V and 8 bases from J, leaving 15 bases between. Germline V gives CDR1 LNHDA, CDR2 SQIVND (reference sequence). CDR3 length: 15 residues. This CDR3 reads CASSISGPGPEKLFF. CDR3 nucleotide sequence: TGTGCCAGTAGTATAAGTGGGCCAGGCCCCGAAAAACTGTTTTTT.

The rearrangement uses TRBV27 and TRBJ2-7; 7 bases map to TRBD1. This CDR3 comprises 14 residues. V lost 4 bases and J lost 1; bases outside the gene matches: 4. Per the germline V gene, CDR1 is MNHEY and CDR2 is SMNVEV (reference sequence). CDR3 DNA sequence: TGTGCCAGCAGTTCGGGACAGATATCCTACGAGCAGTACTTC. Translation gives CASSSGQISYEQYF.

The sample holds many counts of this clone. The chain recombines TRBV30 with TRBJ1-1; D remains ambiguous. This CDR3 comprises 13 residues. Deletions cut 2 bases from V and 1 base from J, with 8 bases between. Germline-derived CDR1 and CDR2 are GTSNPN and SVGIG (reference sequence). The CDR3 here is CAWSKFRNTEAFF. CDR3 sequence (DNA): TGTGCCTGGAGTAAATTTAGGAACACTGAAGCTTTCTTT.

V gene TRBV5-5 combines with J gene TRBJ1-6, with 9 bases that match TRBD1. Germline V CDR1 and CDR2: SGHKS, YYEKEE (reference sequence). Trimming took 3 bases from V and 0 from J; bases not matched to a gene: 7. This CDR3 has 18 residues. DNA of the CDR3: TGTGCCAGCAGCTCGCCGACAGGGGGTCTCTCCTATAATTCACCCCTCCACTTT. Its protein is CASSSPTGGLSYNSPLHF.

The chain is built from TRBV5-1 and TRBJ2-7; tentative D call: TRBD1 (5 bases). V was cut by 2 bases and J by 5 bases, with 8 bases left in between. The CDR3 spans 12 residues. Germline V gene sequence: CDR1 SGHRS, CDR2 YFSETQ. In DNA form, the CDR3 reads TGCGCCAGCAGCTTCCAGGGTAACGAGCAGTACTTC. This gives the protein CASSFQGNEQYF.

The CDR3 DNA reads as TGTGCCAGTAGTATAAGCAGGGCCTCGACTAACTATGGCTACACCTTC. Translation gives CASSISRASTNYGYTF. The rearrangement uses TRBV19 and TRBJ1-2, with D maybe TRBD1 (5 bases). CDR3 length: 16 residues. V was pared by 2 bases and J by 0 bases, with 13 bases between. The germline gives CDR1 LNHDA, CDR2 SQIVND (reference sequence).